The 4 T cell receptor beta chains below come from one sample, sequenced in a study of cytomegalovirus exposure and HLA in healthy donors. PCR employed 60 Vbeta and 13 Jbeta primers. Sequencing was performed with immunoSEQ multiplex PCR; in TCRdb, only in-frame clones are kept and a portion is missing. Here the sample spans 150,000 to 200,000 clones, about 79% being singletons. Input material: PBMCs. Receptors originate from a woman between 50 and 59 years old in good health and CMV-seronegative.

V gene TRBV6-6 combines with J gene TRBJ2-7; 12 bases fit TRBD2. With 4 bases clipped from V and 4 bases from J, the junction kept 5 bases outside the gene matches. CDR3 length: 15 amino acids. Germline CDR1 reads MNHNY; CDR2 reads SVGAGI (reference sequence). CDR3 sequence: CASSSTSGSSYEQYF. The CDR3 bases are TGTGCCAGCAGTTCGACTAGCGGGAGTTCGTACGAGCAGTACTTC.

J is TRBJ2-2 and V is TRBV7-9, with 8 bases that match TRBD2. This CDR3 has 15 amino acids. The V gene end was trimmed by 5 bases and the J gene end by 4 bases; junction bases not matched to a gene: 6. CDR1 and CDR2 (germline): SEHNR, FQNEAQ (reference sequence). The CDR3 loop reads CASSPREGSTGELFF. Written as DNA, the CDR3 is TGTGCCAGCAGCCCTCGGGAGGGGAGCACCGGGGAGCTGTTTTTT.

The V call is TRBV7-2, the J call TRBJ1-3; 7 bases agree with TRBD1. Trimming cost V 5 bases and J 2 bases; bases outside gene matches: 15. There are 18 residues in the CDR3. In germline, CDR1 is SGHTA, CDR2 FQGNSA. In nucleotides, the CDR3 is TGTGCCAGCAGCCCCAGGACAGGAACCCTCCTGGCTGGAAACACCATATATTTT. Translated, it gives CASSPRTGTLLAGNTIYF.

The chain is built from TRBV7-3 and TRBJ2-1; 13 nucleotides agree with TRBD2. The CDR3 runs 19 residues. Germline V CDR1 and CDR2: SGHTA, FQGTGA. J lost 2 bases, V lost 5 bases, and 12 bases had no gene match. The CDR3 region has the DNA TGTGCCAGCAGCGCTTACCTCCGGACTAGCGGGAGCGCCTACAATGAGCAGTTCTTC. Its protein product is CASSAYLRTSGSAYNEQFF.